The rows below give T cell receptor beta chains drawn from one sample of a study of immune cell composition in non-small cell lung cancer. Repertoires were generated with immunoSEQ multiplex PCR, while TCRdb's copy carries only in-frame clones and drops some. The table shows more than 2,000 clones, with 60% to 80% occurring only once. The sample taken for sequencing was lung tumor tissue. The receptors were sampled from a human donor with non-small cell lung cancer. Both conserved end residues are part of each CDR3. The D gene is left open where the match is weak. A row's size may be missing; if present it is once, few, many or a size class.

CDR3 protein: CASSLQRDRDTQYF; CDR3 DNA: TGCGCCAGCAGCTTGCAACGGGATCGAGATACGCAGTATTTT; clone size: -; J gene: TRBJ2-3; V gene: TRBV5-1; D gene: -
CDR3 protein: CASSLIVYEQFF; CDR3 DNA: TGTGCCAGCAGCTTAATCGTCTATGAGCAGTTCTTC; clone size: -; J gene: TRBJ2-1; V gene: TRBV7-2; D gene: -
CDR3 protein: CASSLRWASGSTDTQYF; CDR3 DNA: TGCGCCAGCAGCTTGCGGTGGGCTAGCGGGAGTACAGATACGCAGTATTTT; clone size: few; J gene: TRBJ2-3; V gene: TRBV5-1; D gene: TRBD2
CDR3 protein: CAISATGNQPQHF; CDR3 DNA: TGTGCCATCAGTGCGACAGGCAATCAGCCCCAGCATTTT; clone size: -; J gene: TRBJ1-5; V gene: TRBV10-3; D gene: -
CDR3 protein: CASSRTGDSPTF; CDR3 DNA: TGCGCCAGCAGCCGGACAGGGGATTCCCCCACCTTC; clone size: -; J gene: TRBJ1-2; V gene: TRBV4-3; D gene: TRBD1
CDR3 protein: CASSWLTSAASTDTQYF; CDR3 DNA: TGCGCCAGCAGCTGGCTGACTAGTGCGGCTAGCACAGATACGCAGTATTTT; clone size: once; J gene: TRBJ2-3; V gene: TRBV5-1; D gene: -
CDR3 protein: CASSRGLNTGELFF; CDR3 DNA: TGTGCCAGCAGCAGGGGGCTGAACACCGGGGAGCTGTTTTTT; clone size: large; J gene: TRBJ2-2; V gene: TRBV25-1; D gene: TRBD1
CDR3 protein: CSASQNTEAFF; CDR3 DNA: TGCAGTGCTAGCCAGAACACTGAAGCTTTCTTT; clone size: -; J gene: TRBJ1-1; V gene: TRBV20-1; D gene: -
CDR3 protein: CASSAQGASVAEAFF; CDR3 DNA: TGTGCCAGCAGTGCTCAGGGGGCGTCGGTCGCTGAAGCTTTCTTT; clone size: -; J gene: TRBJ1-1; V gene: TRBV2; D gene: TRBD1
CDR3 protein: CASSLRQGFNEKLFF; CDR3 DNA: TGCGCCAGCAGCTTGCGACAGGGGTTTAATGAAAAACTGTTTTTT; clone size: -; J gene: TRBJ1-4; V gene: TRBV5-1; D gene: TRBD1
CDR3 protein: CASSSQGGGRGYTF; CDR3 DNA: TGTGCCAGCAGTTCTCAAGGGGGGGGCCGGGGCTACACCTTC; clone size: -; J gene: TRBJ1-2; V gene: TRBV6-5; D gene: -
CDR3 protein: CASSQDEDRGITDTQYF; CDR3 DNA: TGTGCCAGCAGCCAAGATGAGGACAGGGGTATCACAGATACGCAGTATTTT; clone size: -; J gene: TRBJ2-3; V gene: TRBV4-2; D gene: TRBD1
CDR3 protein: CASSPPGQNTGELFF; CDR3 DNA: TGTGCCAGCTCACCACCGGGACAGAACACCGGGGAGCTGTTTTTT; clone size: -; J gene: TRBJ2-2; V gene: TRBV18; D gene: -
CDR3 protein: CASSRLAGSSYNEQFF; CDR3 DNA: TGCGCCAGCAGCCGTTTAGCGGGGAGCTCCTACAATGAGCAGTTCTTC; clone size: -; J gene: TRBJ2-1; V gene: TRBV4-3; D gene: TRBD2
CDR3 protein: CASSVAAQGSFSYNEQFF; CDR3 DNA: TGTGCCAGCAGCGTAGCTGCACAGGGCAGCTTCTCCTACAATGAGCAGTTCTTC; clone size: -; J gene: TRBJ2-1; V gene: TRBV9; D gene: -
CDR3 protein: CASTQGGEGNIQYF; CDR3 DNA: TGCGCCAGTACCCAAGGCGGGGAAGGGAACATTCAGTACTTC; clone size: -; J gene: TRBJ2-4; V gene: TRBV5-1; D gene: -
CDR3 protein: CASSSGQGAYNEQFF; CDR3 DNA: TGTGCCAGCAGCTCCGGGCAGGGGGCCTACAATGAGCAGTTCTTC; clone size: -; J gene: TRBJ2-1; V gene: TRBV11-3; D gene: TRBD1
CDR3 protein: CATRTGGGSGELFF; CDR3 DNA: TGTGCCACCAGGACAGGGGGTGGATCCGGGGAGCTGTTTTTT; clone size: -; J gene: TRBJ2-2; V gene: TRBV6-1; D gene: TRBD1
CDR3 protein: CASSRTTATNEKLFF; CDR3 DNA: TGTGCCAGCAGCCGTACTACCGCAACTAATGAAAAACTGTTTTTT; clone size: once; J gene: TRBJ1-4; V gene: TRBV11-3; D gene: -
CDR3 protein: CASSLDPGETQYF; CDR3 DNA: TGTGCCAGCAGCTTAGATCCGGGGGAGACCCAGTACTTC; clone size: -; J gene: TRBJ2-5; V gene: TRBV7-2; D gene: -
CDR3 protein: CASSHEIRYREEKQYF; CDR3 DNA: TGTGCCAGCAGCCACGAGATCCGGTACCGGGAGGAAAAACAGTACTTC; clone size: -; J gene: TRBJ2-7; V gene: TRBV7-9; D gene: TRBD2
CDR3 protein: CASGVARGRAFF; CDR3 DNA: TGTGCCAGCGGGGTGGCGCGGGGGAGAGCTTTCTTT; clone size: -; J gene: TRBJ1-1; V gene: TRBV5-6; D gene: -
CDR3 protein: CASSDRSGGYTEAFF; CDR3 DNA: TGCGCCAGCAGCGATCGATCCGGGGGGTACACTGAAGCTTTCTTT; clone size: -; J gene: TRBJ1-1; V gene: TRBV5-1; D gene: -
CDR3 protein: CAISPQGRGEQYF; CDR3 DNA: TGTGCCATCAGCCCACAGGGCCGCGGCGAGCAGTACTTC; clone size: -; J gene: TRBJ2-7; V gene: TRBV10-3; D gene: -
CDR3 protein: CASSFRGGETQYF; CDR3 DNA: TGCGCCAGCAGCTTCAGGGGTGGGGAGACCCAGTACTTC; clone size: -; J gene: TRBJ2-5; V gene: TRBV5-1; D gene: -
CDR3 protein: CASSLDPGSPLHF; CDR3 DNA: TGTGCCAGCAGCTTAGATCCCGGTTCACCCCTCCACTTT; clone size: few; J gene: TRBJ1-6; V gene: TRBV7-9; D gene: -
CDR3 protein: CASSPNSGGAGIQYF; CDR3 DNA: TGTGCCAGCAGCCCAAATAGCGGGGGGGCCGGCATTCAGTACTTC; clone size: -; J gene: TRBJ2-4; V gene: TRBV4-2; D gene: TRBD2
CDR3 protein: CASSLNPRVETQYF; CDR3 DNA: TGTGCCAGCAGTTTAAATCCCCGGGTGGAGACCCAGTACTTC; clone size: -; J gene: TRBJ2-5; V gene: TRBV27; D gene: -
CDR3 protein: CASPPIGDNTGELFF; CDR3 DNA: TGTGCCAGCCCGCCAATCGGGGATAACACCGGGGAGCTGTTTTTT; clone size: -; J gene: TRBJ2-2; V gene: TRBV19; D gene: -
CDR3 protein: CASKPGDTGELFF; CDR3 DNA: TGTGCCAGCAAGCCAGGGGACACCGGGGAGCTGTTTTTT; clone size: large; J gene: TRBJ2-2; V gene: TRBV9; D gene: -
CDR3 protein: CASSQSLRASISYNEQFF; CDR3 DNA: TGCGCCAGCAGCCAGTCCCTGCGGGCTAGTATATCCTACAATGAGCAGTTCTTC; clone size: -; J gene: TRBJ2-1; V gene: TRBV4-3; D gene: -
CDR3 protein: CARSSRDGGGGELFF; CDR3 DNA: TGTGCCAGAAGCTCCCGGGACGGGGGGGGCGGGGAGCTGTTTTTT; clone size: -; J gene: TRBJ2-2; V gene: TRBV5-3; D gene: TRBD2
CDR3 protein: CASSQELEVLGGSTDTQYF; CDR3 DNA: TGCGCCAGCAGCCAAGAACTTGAAGTTTTGGGGGGTAGCACAGATACGCAGTATTTT; clone size: -; J gene: TRBJ2-3; V gene: TRBV4-3; D gene: -
CDR3 protein: CASSLESGLNEQFF; CDR3 DNA: TGCGCCAGCAGCTTGGAATCAGGGTTGAATGAGCAGTTCTTC; clone size: -; J gene: TRBJ2-1; V gene: TRBV5-1; D gene: -
CDR3 protein: CASSQGRQGNVEQYF; CDR3 DNA: TGCGCCAGCAGCCAAGGCCGACAGGGGAACGTCGAGCAGTACTTC; clone size: -; J gene: TRBJ2-7; V gene: TRBV4-3; D gene: TRBD1
CDR3 protein: CSVVWLAADTQYF; CDR3 DNA: TGCAGCGTTGTCTGGTTAGCGGCAGATACGCAGTATTTT; clone size: -; J gene: TRBJ2-3; V gene: TRBV29-1; D gene: -
CDR3 protein: CSVEGASGSQREQFF; CDR3 DNA: TGCAGCGTTGAAGGCGCCAGCGGGAGTCAGAGAGAGCAGTTCTTC; clone size: once; J gene: TRBJ2-1; V gene: TRBV29-1; D gene: TRBD2
CDR3 protein: CASSPGLNTGELFF; CDR3 DNA: TGCGCCAGCAGCCCAGGACTTAACACCGGGGAGCTGTTTTTT; clone size: hyperexpanded; J gene: TRBJ2-2; V gene: TRBV5-1; D gene: -
CDR3 protein: CASSLSVRARYGYTF; CDR3 DNA: TGCGCCAGCAGCTTGTCGGTCAGGGCAAGGTATGGCTACACCTTC; clone size: -; J gene: TRBJ1-2; V gene: TRBV5-1; D gene: -
CDR3 protein: CAWSVQGGDEQFF; CDR3 DNA: TGTGCCTGGAGTGTACAAGGGGGGGATGAGCAGTTCTTC; clone size: -; J gene: TRBJ2-1; V gene: TRBV30; D gene: -
CDR3 protein: CASSRRPTEAFF; CDR3 DNA: TGTGCCAGCAGCCGTCGTCCCACTGAAGCTTTCTTT; clone size: -; J gene: TRBJ1-1; V gene: TRBV13; D gene: -
CDR3 protein: CASSLERADLQFF; CDR3 DNA: TGTGCCAGCAGCTTAGAGCGGGCGGACCTGCAGTTCTTC; clone size: -; J gene: TRBJ2-1; V gene: TRBV7-2; D gene: -
CDR3 protein: CASSQDYGGNTEAFF; CDR3 DNA: TGTGCCAGCAGCCAAGATTACGGGGGGAACACTGAAGCTTTCTTT; clone size: -; J gene: TRBJ1-1; V gene: TRBV14; D gene: -
CDR3 protein: CASSYDGRAGETQYF; CDR3 DNA: TGTGCCAGCAGCTACGACGGGAGGGCTGGGGAGACCCAGTACTTC; clone size: -; J gene: TRBJ2-5; V gene: TRBV5-5; D gene: TRBD2
CDR3 protein: CASSGGGSNQPQHF; CDR3 DNA: TGTGCCAGCAGTGGGGGGGGGTCTAATCAGCCCCAGCATTTT; clone size: -; J gene: TRBJ1-5; V gene: TRBV6-6; D gene: -
CDR3 protein: CASSLAPPGTGGTDTQYF; CDR3 DNA: TGTGCCAGCAGCTTAGCGCCCCCCGGGACAGGGGGCACAGATACGCAGTATTTT; clone size: few; J gene: TRBJ2-3; V gene: TRBV7-6; D gene: TRBD1